This entry lists 17 T cell receptor beta chains sequenced from one sample in a study of naive and memory T cell subsets. Study observations and caveats: Possibly reflecting memory cells re-expressing CD45RA, a few larger clonotypes occurred in naive repertoires, especially CD8.

Two oligonucleotides, mixed equimolar, formed the beta constant-region primer covering TRBC1 and TRBC2. The ligated cDNA underwent four PCR rounds using SP2 and nested alpha and beta constant-region primers. TCRdb re-derived calls from the UMI-ligation and nested PCR reads in MiXCR, one entry per CDR3 protein. The data contain roughly 140,000 distinct CDR3 sequences, around 21% of them singletons. Their antigen targets remain unknown. The sequencing sample was made of naive CD8+ T cells from blood. These receptors were obtained from a human donor in good health.

This clonotype was seen more than once but under ten times. The chain carries TRBV7-9 and TRBJ2-5, with D perhaps TRBD1 or TRBD2 (5 bases each). Germline V gene sequence: CDR1 SEHNR, CDR2 FQNEAQ (reference sequence). The CDR3 length is 15 residues. The V gene lost 4 bases and the J gene lost 1 base, with 13 bases spanning the gap. Here the CDR3 DNA reads TGTGCCAGCAGCTCAGCCGGGGCAGTCCAAGAGACCCAGTACTTC. Its protein product is CASSSAGAVQETQYF.

CDR3 in amino acids: CATSLASGYEQYF. CDR3 nucleotides: TGTGCCACCAGCCTGGCGAGTGGCTACGAGCAGTACTTC. The chain couples TRBV15 to TRBJ2-7; D is ambiguous. The germline gives CDR1 LNHNV, CDR2 YYDKDF (reference sequence). Trimming removed 5 bases from V and 3 bases from J, with 11 bases in between. This CDR3 contains 13 residues.

V and J are TRBV7-8 and TRBJ2-1, with D possibly being TRBD1 or TRBD2 (5 bases each). V was cut by 0 bases and J by 4 bases, with 19 bases left in between. Germline lookup yields CDR1 SGHVS and CDR2 FQNEAQ. The CDR3 length is 18 residues. The CDR3 region has the DNA TGTGCCAGCAGCTTAGCTAACTTTGGGGGAGTCTTATACAATGAGCAGTTCTTC. Translated: CASSLANFGGVLYNEQFF. Full variable domain (remainder filled in from reference TRBV7-8 and TRBJ2-1): GAGVSQSPRYKVAKRGQDVALRCDPISGHVSLFWYQQALGQGPEFLTYFQNEAQLDKSGLPSDRFFAERPEGSVSTLKIQRTQQEDSAVYLCASSLANFGGVLYNEQFFGPGTRLTVL.

This clonotype was recorded a few times. The gene calls are TRBV28 and TRBJ1-2, with 7 bases matching TRBD1. The CDR3 totals 13 residues. With V trimmed by 5 bases and J by 7 bases, 7 bases remained unmatched. Germline CDR1 and CDR2: MDHEN and SYDVKM. The CDR3 here is CASSPGAGGGYTF. The CDR3 bases are TGTGCCAGCAGTCCGGGCGCAGGGGGTGGCTACACCTTC.

The chain links TRBV28 to TRBJ2-2, with D maybe TRBD1 (6 bases). V dropped 1 base and J dropped 2 bases, with 11 bases sitting between them. The V gene's germline CDR1 is MDHEN and CDR2 SYDVKM. The CDR3 length is 16 residues. In nucleotides, the CDR3 is TGTGCCAGCAGTTTATTCAGGGGACGAAACACCGGGGAGCTGTTTTTT. Translated, it gives CASSLFRGRNTGELFF.

The CDR3 spells CASSTKPGQGEKLFF. In DNA form, the CDR3 reads TGCGCCAGCAGCACAAAACCGGGACAGGGGGAAAAACTGTTTTTT. V gene TRBV5-1 combines with J gene TRBJ1-4, with 10 bases aligning to TRBD1. V shed 4 bases, J shed 8 bases, and the junction held 8 bases outside the gene matches. CDR1 is SGHRS and CDR2 is YFSETQ in the germline V gene. This CDR3 is built from 15 residues.

The chain uses TRBV27 and TRBJ1-1; D not resolved. Germline CDR1 MNHEY, CDR2 SMNVEV (reference sequence). The CDR3 runs 15 residues. The V end was cut by 0 bases, the J end by 0 bases, with 8 bases between. In DNA, the CDR3 is TGTGCCAGCAGTTTATCTTACGGTTTGAACACTGAAGCTTTCTTT. Its translation is CASSLSYGLNTEAFF.

There are a few counts of this clonotype. CDR3 region: CASSEVGPSGGTQYF. The CDR3 DNA sequence: TGTGCCAGCAGTGAAGTGGGGCCCTCTGGGGGCACGCAGTATTTT. This chain connects TRBV2 to TRBJ2-3; D perhaps matches TRBD1 (6 bases). This CDR3 comprises 15 residues. V shed 1 base and J shed 9 bases, with 17 bases lying between them. CDR1 and CDR2 (germline): SNHLY, FYNNEI.

The J gene is TRBJ1-1, the V gene TRBV4-3, with no clear D. The CDR3 is 15 residues long. The V and J ends lost 0 bases and 4 bases respectively, with 12 bases between them. Germline loops: CDR1 LGHNA, CDR2 YSLEER. In nucleotides, the CDR3 is TGCGCCAGCAGCCAAGATTTGGCGCGTCGCACTGAAGCTTTCTTT. Its translation: CASSQDLARRTEAFF.

CDR3 in DNA: TGTGCCAGCAGTTTCAGGGGGCGATCCGAGCAGTACTTC. It yields the protein CASSFRGRSEQYF. The rearrangement joins TRBV27 to TRBJ2-7, with 8 bases matching TRBD1. The germline CDR1 and CDR2 sequences are MNHEY and SMNVEV (reference sequence). CDR3 length: 13 amino acids. V was pared by 3 bases and J by 6 bases, with 4 bases of the junction left unmatched.

This clonotype has more than one count but fewer than ten. This chain links TRBV29-1 with TRBJ2-1; D gene unclear. CDR3 size: 12 residues. The germline CDR1 and CDR2 sequences are SQVTM and ANQGSEA. V lost 1 base to trimming and J lost 6 bases, with 7 bases between them. The CDR3 region has the DNA TGCAGCGTTGAAGGCCCCGGCAATGAGCAGTTCTTC. It is translated as CSVEGPGNEQFF.

The table lists this clonotype with a few counts. This chain connects TRBV27 to TRBJ2-5, with TRBD1 matching 7 bases. Germline CDR1 MNHEY, CDR2 SMNVEV (reference sequence). V trimming: 2 bases; J trimming: 0 bases; junction bases outside the gene matches: 6. The CDR3 runs to 16 residues. In DNA, the CDR3 is TGTGCCAGCAGTTTAGGAACAGGGGCGTACCAAGAGACCCAGTACTTC. This gives the protein CASSLGTGAYQETQYF.

This chain connects TRBV6-5 to TRBJ2-7; tentative D call: TRBD1 (6 bases). There are 14 residues in the CDR3. CDR1 is MNHEY, CDR2 SVGAGI, per germline. V lost 7 bases and J 4 bases, leaving 17 bases between the germline ends. The CDR3 region is CASKLRDTLYEQYF. The CDR3, as DNA: TGTGCCAGCAAACTCCGGGACACACTATACGAGCAGTACTTC.

This clonotype was seen many times. V is TRBV12-3 or TRBV12-4 and J is TRBJ1-1; 8 bases line up with TRBD1. With 10 bases clipped from V and 10 bases from J, the junction kept 11 bases outside the gene matches. The CDR3 totals 12 residues. The CDR3 sequence: CATRTGFGGAFF. The CDR3 DNA reads TGTGCCACCCGGACAGGGTTTGGGGGAGCTTTCTTT.

This chain joins TRBV20-1 and TRBJ2-1, with D maybe TRBD2 (6 bases). Trimming pared 0 bases from V and 2 bases from J, leaving 11 bases between. Germline V lookup: CDR1 DFQATT, CDR2 SNEGSKA (reference sequence). The CDR3 has 15 residues. CDR3 bases: TGCAGTGCTAGAGATACGGCGGGGCCCTACAATGAGCAGTTCTTC. Translating it yields CSARDTAGPYNEQFF.

The sample holds a few counts of this clonotype. This chain links TRBV28 with TRBJ2-2, with 7 bases identical to TRBD1. The CDR3 loop spans 15 amino acids. The germline gives CDR1 MDHEN, CDR2 SYDVKM. V shed 9 bases and J 1 base; nucleotides not matched to a gene: 8. The DNA of the CDR3 is TGTGCCAGTACCCCCGGGACAGAGAACACCGGGGAGCTGTTTTTT. This translates into CASTPGTENTGELFF. The whole variable domain, remainder taken from reference TRBV28 and TRBJ2-2, is DVKVTQSSRYLVKRTGEKVFLECVQDMDHENMFWYRQDPGLGLRLIYFSYDVKMKEKGDIPEGYSVSREKKERFSLILESASTNQTSMYLCASTPGTENTGELFFGEGSRLTVL.

This clonotype has only a few counts. The chain is built from TRBV27 and TRBJ2-3, with a tentative D call TRBD2 (6 bases). Trimming cost V 3 bases and J 1 base, with 11 bases left between them. Germline V CDR1 and CDR2: MNHEY, SMNVEV (reference sequence). The length of the CDR3 is 15 residues. The CDR3 loop reads CASSFGGVGTDTQYF. DNA for the CDR3: TGTGCCAGCAGTTTTGGAGGGGTCGGCACAGATACGCAGTATTTT.